Listed below are T cell receptor beta chains from one sample, sequenced in a study of metastatic and nonmetastatic thyroid tumors. TCRdb re-called clones from the PCR reads using MiXCR. Of about 40,000 clones listed, roughly 11% are singletons. Sequenced input: blood. These receptors originate from a female donor with papillary thyroid cancer or a benign thyroid nodule (not recorded which). Some clones in this sample may be carry-over from other donors' samples. CDR3s include the opening cysteine and the closing phenylalanine or tryptophan. D genes are given only for firm matches. Only some rows state a clone size, as once, few, many or a class for expanded clones.

clone size: many
V gene: TRBV6-2/TRBV6-3
CDR3 length: 15
D gene: TRBD1
J gene: TRBJ1-2
CDR3 protein: CASSEPGQGNYGYTF
CDR3 DNA: TGTGCCAGCAGTGAACCGGGACAGGGGAACTATGGCTACACCTTC

clone size: many
V gene: TRBV30
CDR3 length: 15
D gene: TRBD2
J gene: TRBJ2-7
CDR3 protein: CAWSVPSGTPLEQYF
CDR3 DNA: TGTGCCTGGAGTGTACCTAGCGGGACCCCCCTCGAGCAGTACTTC

clone size: NA
V gene: TRBV11-1
CDR3 length: 20
D gene: NA
J gene: TRBJ1-6
CDR3 protein: CASSLAVSTGHSSYNSPLHF
CDR3 DNA: TGTGCCAGCAGCTTAGCGGTGTCTACAGGCCATAGCTCCTATAATTCACCCCTCCACTTT

clone size: many
V gene: TRBV18
CDR3 length: 14
D gene: TRBD1
J gene: TRBJ1-4
CDR3 protein: CASSATGGFEKLFF
CDR3 DNA: TGTGCCAGCTCAGCGACAGGGGGCTTTGAAAAACTGTTTTTT

clone size: many
V gene: TRBV5-6
CDR3 length: 14
D gene: TRBD1
J gene: TRBJ2-1
CDR3 protein: CASSQQGSYNEQFF
CDR3 DNA: TGTGCCAGCAGCCAACAGGGGTCCTACAATGAGCAGTTCTTC

clone size: many
V gene: TRBV10-3
CDR3 length: 12
D gene: NA
J gene: TRBJ1-6
CDR3 protein: CAISESGSPLHF
CDR3 DNA: TGTGCCATCAGTGAGTCTGGGTCACCCCTCCACTTT

clone size: many
V gene: TRBV5-1
CDR3 length: 14
D gene: NA
J gene: TRBJ1-2
CDR3 protein: CASSLEEGIRGYTF
CDR3 DNA: TGCGCCAGCAGCTTGGAAGAGGGAATCCGTGGCTACACCTTC

clone size: NA
V gene: TRBV19
CDR3 length: 17
D gene: NA
J gene: TRBJ2-5
CDR3 protein: CASRRAKVGTAKETQYF
CDR3 DNA: TGTGCCAGTAGGCGAGCGAAAGTTGGGACGGCCAAAGAGACCCAGTACTTC

clone size: many
V gene: TRBV10-2
CDR3 length: 14
D gene: TRBD1
J gene: TRBJ1-6
CDR3 protein: CASRETGGNSPLHF
CDR3 DNA: TGCGCCAGCAGGGAGACAGGGGGTAATTCACCCCTCCACTTT

clone size: many
V gene: TRBV4-1
CDR3 length: 16
D gene: NA
J gene: TRBJ1-2
CDR3 protein: CASSQERPGLGYGYTF
CDR3 DNA: TGCGCCAGCAGCCAAGAGCGGCCAGGGTTGGGCTATGGCTACACCTTC

clone size: many
V gene: TRBV4-2
CDR3 length: 16
D gene: TRBD2
J gene: TRBJ2-2
CDR3 protein: CASSHARREEGGELFF
CDR3 DNA: TGTGCCAGCAGCCACGCTAGGCGGGAGGAGGGCGGGGAGCTGTTTTTT

clone size: many
V gene: TRBV29-1
CDR3 length: 10
D gene: NA
J gene: TRBJ2-5
CDR3 protein: CSVDGETQYF
CDR3 DNA: TGCAGCGTTGATGGAGAGACCCAGTACTTC

clone size: many
V gene: TRBV29-1
CDR3 length: 15
D gene: NA
J gene: TRBJ2-5
CDR3 protein: CSVAAYTGTEETQYF
CDR3 DNA: TGCAGCGTTGCCGCCTATACAGGGACGGAAGAGACCCAGTACTTC

clone size: many
V gene: TRBV3-1
CDR3 length: 14
D gene: TRBD1
J gene: TRBJ2-3
CDR3 protein: CASSNRQGADTQYF
CDR3 DNA: TGTGCCAGCAGCAACCGACAGGGAGCAGATACGCAGTATTTT

clone size: many
V gene: TRBV12-3/TRBV12-4
CDR3 length: 14
D gene: NA
J gene: TRBJ2-1
CDR3 protein: CASSLASLGSEQFF
CDR3 DNA: TGTGCCAGCAGTTTAGCATCCCTAGGGTCCGAGCAGTTCTTC

clone size: many
V gene: TRBV12-3/TRBV12-4
CDR3 length: 16
D gene: TRBD2
J gene: TRBJ2-1
CDR3 protein: CASTPSASGRSNEQFF
CDR3 DNA: TGTGCCAGCACCCCCTCGGCTAGCGGGAGGTCCAATGAGCAGTTCTTC

clone size: many
V gene: TRBV29-1
CDR3 length: 12
D gene: TRBD1
J gene: TRBJ1-1
CDR3 protein: CSVDRGLGEAFF
CDR3 DNA: TGCAGCGTTGACAGGGGGCTTGGAGAAGCTTTCTTT

clone size: many
V gene: TRBV2
CDR3 length: 14
D gene: NA
J gene: TRBJ2-7
CDR3 protein: CASSVGTGSYEQYF
CDR3 DNA: TGTGCCAGCAGTGTCGGGACGGGCTCCTACGAGCAGTACTTC

clone size: many
V gene: TRBV6-1
CDR3 length: 15
D gene: NA
J gene: TRBJ2-7
CDR3 protein: CAAASRWGGGYEQYF
CDR3 DNA: TGTGCCGCTGCCTCCCGGTGGGGGGGCGGGTACGAGCAGTACTTC

clone size: many
V gene: TRBV19
CDR3 length: 14
D gene: NA
J gene: TRBJ1-1
CDR3 protein: CASSIHQKNTEAFF
CDR3 DNA: TGTGCCAGTAGTATCCACCAAAAAAACACTGAAGCTTTCTTT

clone size: many
V gene: TRBV12-3/TRBV12-4
CDR3 length: 14
D gene: NA
J gene: TRBJ2-7
CDR3 protein: CASSSTLLGGEQYF
CDR3 DNA: TGTGCCAGCAGTTCGACACTATTGGGGGGCGAGCAGTACTTC

clone size: many
V gene: TRBV12-3/TRBV12-4
CDR3 length: 15
D gene: NA
J gene: TRBJ2-5
CDR3 protein: CASSLGGQGGETQYF
CDR3 DNA: TGTGCCAGCAGTTTAGGAGGGCAGGGAGGAGAGACCCAGTACTTC

clone size: many
V gene: TRBV7-9
CDR3 length: 15
D gene: TRBD1
J gene: TRBJ2-5
CDR3 protein: CASSFLWDRGETQYF
CDR3 DNA: TGTGCCAGCAGCTTTTTATGGGACAGGGGGGAGACCCAGTACTTC

clone size: many
V gene: TRBV4-3
CDR3 length: 14
D gene: NA
J gene: TRBJ2-2
CDR3 protein: CASSQGSRSGELFF
CDR3 DNA: TGCGCCAGCAGCCAAGGATCCCGATCCGGGGAGCTGTTTTTT

clone size: many
V gene: TRBV29-1
CDR3 length: 12
D gene: NA
J gene: TRBJ1-4
CDR3 protein: CSVQETNEKLFF
CDR3 DNA: TGCAGCGTACAGGAAACTAATGAAAAACTGTTTTTT

clone size: many
V gene: TRBV7-9
CDR3 length: 12
D gene: NA
J gene: TRBJ2-5
CDR3 protein: CASRPPQETQYF
CDR3 DNA: TGTGCCAGCCGGCCACCCCAAGAGACCCAGTACTTC

clone size: many
V gene: TRBV20-1
CDR3 length: 12
D gene: NA
J gene: TRBJ2-7
CDR3 protein: CSAKTPGYEQYF
CDR3 DNA: TGCAGTGCGAAGACCCCAGGGTACGAGCAGTACTTC

clone size: many
V gene: TRBV11-2
CDR3 length: 15
D gene: NA
J gene: TRBJ2-7
CDR3 protein: CASSLDRGISYEQYF
CDR3 DNA: TGTGCCAGCAGCTTAGATCGCGGGATAAGTTACGAGCAGTACTTC

clone size: many
V gene: TRBV19
CDR3 length: 14
D gene: NA
J gene: TRBJ2-3
CDR3 protein: CASSLSGVTDTQYF
CDR3 DNA: TGTGCCAGCTCGCTTAGCGGAGTCACAGATACGCAGTATTTT

clone size: few
V gene: TRBV27
CDR3 length: 15
D gene: TRBD2
J gene: TRBJ2-2
CDR3 protein: CASIILAGNTGELFF
CDR3 DNA: TGTGCCAGCATAATACTAGCGGGCAACACCGGGGAGCTGTTTTTT

clone size: NA
V gene: TRBV3-1
CDR3 length: 14
D gene: TRBD1
J gene: TRBJ1-1
CDR3 protein: CASSQGTVNTEAFF
CDR3 DNA: TGTGCCAGCAGCCAGGGGACAGTGAACACTGAAGCTTTCTTT

clone size: many
V gene: TRBV28
CDR3 length: 15
D gene: TRBD2
J gene: TRBJ2-2
CDR3 protein: CASKVAGGPDGELFF
CDR3 DNA: TGTGCCAGCAAAGTTGCGGGAGGGCCTGACGGGGAGCTGTTTTTT

clone size: many
V gene: TRBV24-1
CDR3 length: 16
D gene: NA
J gene: TRBJ1-4
CDR3 protein: CATSDATGTLNEKLFF
CDR3 DNA: TGTGCCACCAGTGATGCAACCGGGACACTAAATGAAAAACTGTTTTTT